These 11 T cell receptor beta chains share one sample of origin, sequenced in a study of T cells after yellow fever vaccination. TCRdb re-analysed the 5' RACE reads in MiXCR, keeping a single row per CDR3 protein. The table lists about 260,000 distinct CDR3 sequences, over 3% of them singletons. This sample comprised PBMCs, obtained 15 days after the yellow fever booster vaccination. All receptors derive from a man aged 18 to 29 who received the YFV17D yellow fever vaccine.

This clonotype was detected only a few times. V usage is TRBV29-1 and J usage is TRBJ2-7, with D unresolved. Germline-derived CDR1 and CDR2 are SQVTM and ANQGSEA. CDR3 length equals 13 residues. V lost 0 bases and J 3 bases, leaving 9 bases between the germline ends. For the CDR3, the DNA is TGCAGCGTTGAAGATCCCCGTGGCTACGAGCAGTACTTC. It codes for CSVEDPRGYEQYF.

This clonotype has at least ten counts. The chain uses TRBV20-1 and TRBJ2-7, with unresolved D. This CDR3 contains 12 residues. V gave up 0 bases and J gave up 1 base, with 4 bases separating them. Germline values: CDR1 DFQATT, CDR2 SNEGSKA (reference sequence). The CDR3 DNA follows: TGCAGTGCTAGAGAGGATTCCTACGAGCAGTACTTC. Residues: CSAREDSYEQYF.

This clonotype occurred many times. The chain joins TRBV7-4 to TRBJ1-2, with D possibly being TRBD1 (6 bases). Germline CDR1 reads SGHVT; CDR2 reads SQSDAQ. Trimming cost V 4 bases and J 6 bases, with 15 bases left between them. The CDR3 loop spans 14 amino acids. In DNA form, the CDR3 reads TGTGCCAGCAGCTCGCACAGGGCGGTAAATGGCTACACCTTC. This translates into CASSSHRAVNGYTF.

In its sample, this clonotype was seen many times. The rearrangement uses TRBV20-1 and TRBJ1-4; 7 nucleotides match TRBD1. This CDR3 is 14 amino acids long. Germline trimming cut 5 bases from V and 7 bases from J; bases unmatched to any gene: 10. In germline, CDR1 is DFQATT, CDR2 SNEGSKA (reference sequence). CDR3 bases: TGCAGTGCTTCCTACAGGGGCCTCGGTGAAAAACTGTTTTTT. Its translation is CSASYRGLGEKLFF.

This clonotype came up many times. The rearrangement joins TRBV7-9 to TRBJ2-1; 9 bases match TRBD1. The trim removed 5 bases at V and 8 bases at J, leaving 4 bases unmatched. This CDR3 region has 13 residues. Germline V gene data show CDR1 as SEHNR and CDR2 as FQNEAQ (reference sequence). The CDR3 nucleotides are TGTGCCAGCAGCCGGGACAGGGCCGATGAGCAGTTCTTC. This translates into CASSRDRADEQFF.

This clonotype was observed many times. The chain has TRBV18 and TRBJ2-3; D is possibly TRBD2 (6 bases). Germline-derived CDR1 and CDR2 are KGHSH and LQKENI. V lost 5 bases, J lost 0 bases, and 15 bases lay in between. The length of the CDR3 is 16 residues. Here the CDR3 reads CASSGLERASTDTQYF. The CDR3 coding sequence is TGTGCCAGCTCAGGCCTGGAGCGGGCCAGCACAGATACGCAGTATTTT.

This clonotype has at least ten counts. This chain links TRBV27 with TRBJ1-5, with D hard to call. This CDR3 is 14 amino acids long. V was trimmed by 2 bases and J by 3 bases, leaving 8 bases between them. Germline assignment: CDR1 MNHEY and CDR2 SMNVEV (reference sequence). Here the CDR3 reads CASSLSRNNQPQHF. CDR3 DNA sequence: TGTGCCAGCAGTTTAAGCAGAAACAATCAGCCCCAGCATTTT.

This clonotype was counted many times. The chain combines TRBV6-5 with TRBJ1-1; no clear D. The CDR3 is 15 amino acids. CDR1 is MNHEY, CDR2 SVGAGI, per germline. V was shortened by 2 bases and J by 2 bases, with 12 bases between the two germline ends. CDR3 sequence reads: CASSYAGESNTEAFF. The CDR3, as DNA: TGTGCCAGCAGTTACGCTGGGGAGTCCAACACTGAAGCTTTCTTT.

In its sample, this clonotype was seen many times. V and J are TRBV10-3 and TRBJ1-1; D uncertain. Trimming took off 6 bases at V and 5 bases at J, with 10 bases between the two ends. This CDR3 comprises 12 residues. Per germline, CDR1 ENHRY and CDR2 SYGVKD. CDR3 residues: CAISFTSTEAFF. CDR3 sequence (DNA): TGTGCCATCAGCTTTACATCGACTGAAGCTTTCTTT.

As concerns this clonotype: This could be a read error, since a much larger clone is one nucleotide away. CDR3 in DNA: TGTGCCAGCGCCTTCTGGGGGAACACTGAAGCTTTCTTT. Translating gives CASAFWGNTEAFF. This chain joins TRBV7-3 and TRBJ1-1; D unresolved. Looked up from germline, CDR1 is SGHTA and CDR2 is FQGTGA. The V gene lost 8 bases and the J gene lost 1 base, with 11 bases spanning the gap. There are 13 residues in the CDR3.

This clonotype was detected many times. The chain has TRBV5-1 and TRBJ2-3; D remains ambiguous. CDR3 length equals 14 residues. Trimming shortened V by 5 bases and J by 1 base, and 11 bases separated the two germline ends. Germline V lookup: CDR1 SGHRS, CDR2 YFSETQ. CDR3 in DNA: TGCGCCAGCAGTTATTGGTCGGGCACAGATACGCAGTATTTT. Its translation is CASSYWSGTDTQYF.